This passage covers 32 T cell receptor beta chains from one sample sequenced in a study of patients and donors after allogeneic stem cell transplantation. Each CDR3 protein is one row after TCRdb ran MiXCR on the RT-PCR reads. The repertoire holds over 150,000 distinct CDR3 sequences, with about 40% as singletons. Sequenced: blood, either unsorted or a sorted T cell fraction (not recorded which). The receptors were gathered from a human donor who was either an allogeneic HSCT recipient or a stem cell or donor lymphocyte infusion donor (not recorded which). It is not recorded whose cells these are; they may come from a transplant donor.

This clonotype was detected a few times. The gene calls are TRBV29-1 and TRBJ1-2; D is unresolved. The germline V and J ends were trimmed by 0 bases and 2 bases, with 7 bases remaining between them. Germline values: CDR1 SQVTM, CDR2 ANQGSEA. The CDR3 spans 13 residues. The CDR3 here is CSVEDPVNYGYTF. Written as DNA, the CDR3 is TGCAGCGTTGAAGATCCGGTCAACTATGGCTACACCTTC.

The chain links TRBV10-3 to TRBJ2-1; TRBD2 matches at 13 bases. The germline CDR1 and CDR2 sequences are ENHRY and SYGVKD. V was clipped by 6 bases and J by 2 bases; unmatched bases: 1. The CDR3 consists of 15 residues. CDR3 protein: CAISGTSGTYNEQFF. CDR3 DNA sequence: TGTGCCATCAGCGGGACTAGCGGGACCTACAATGAGCAGTTCTTC.

This clonotype was seen many times. This chain connects TRBV12-3 or TRBV12-4 to TRBJ1-1; D might be TRBD1 (5 bases). Trimming cost V 6 bases and J 3 bases, with 23 bases left between them. The CDR3 loop spans 17 amino acids. Written as DNA, the CDR3 is TGTGCCAGCAGAAATAGGTCCCTTGGGGCTTTGGACACTGAAGCTTTCTTT. Its protein product is CASRNRSLGALDTEAFF.

This clonotype was counted a few times. The chain couples TRBV12-3 or TRBV12-4 to TRBJ1-3, with 9 bases lining up with TRBD1. The J segment lost 4 bases and the V segment lost 1 base, leaving 2 bases of the junction unmatched. This CDR3 comprises 15 residues. CDR3 sequence reads: CASSLGGTGGNTIYF. The DNA for the CDR3 is TGTGCCAGCAGTTTAGGAGGGACAGGGGGAAACACCATATATTTT.

The chain combines TRBV29-1 with TRBJ1-3; D is unresolved. V gave up 5 bases and J gave up 0 bases, with 14 bases separating them. The CDR3 runs 15 residues. Germline assignment: CDR1 SQVTM and CDR2 ANQGSEA. CDR3 nucleotide sequence: TGCAGCGTTTCGGGCCCGTCTAGCTCTGGAAACACCATATATTTT. This codes for CSVSGPSSSGNTIYF. The full variable domain, its missing parts supplied by reference TRBV29-1 and TRBJ1-3, is SAVISQKPSRDICQRGTSLTIQCQVDSQVTMMFWYRQQPGQSLTLIATANQGSEATYESGFVIDKFPISRPNLTFSTLTVSNMSPEDSSIYLCSVSGPSSSGNTIYFGEGSWLTVV.

The chain has TRBV4-1 and TRBJ2-2; no clear D. The V end was cut by 0 bases, the J end by 0 bases, with 8 bases between. The CDR3 spans 16 residues. Germline V gene data show CDR1 as MGHRA and CDR2 as YSYEKL. This chain's CDR3 is CASSQELGANTGELFF. Here the CDR3 DNA reads TGCGCCAGCAGCCAAGAACTGGGCGCGAACACCGGGGAGCTGTTTTTT.

This clonotype was observed once. The chain is built from TRBV7-2 and TRBJ1-5; weak D call: TRBD1 (5 bases). CDR1 and CDR2 (germline): SGHTA, FQGNSA. V was shortened by 3 bases and J by 0 bases, with 12 bases between the two germline ends. This CDR3 has 16 amino acids. The DNA of the CDR3 is TGTGCCAGCAGCTTTCGGGACGTTTTTAGCAATCAGCCCCAGCATTTT. Protein sequence: CASSFRDVFSNQPQHF.

This clonotype was counted only a few times. The rearrangement joins TRBV5-1 to TRBJ1-2, with unresolved D. The germline gives CDR1 SGHRS, CDR2 YFSETQ. The V end was cut by 5 bases, the J end by 6 bases, with 5 bases between. The CDR3 consists of 10 residues. The CDR3 loop is CASSLNGYTF. Here the CDR3 DNA reads TGCGCCAGCAGTCTGAATGGCTACACCTTC. The complete variable domain, with remaining parts taken from reference TRBV5-1 and TRBJ1-2, reads KAGVTQTPRYLIKTRGQQVTLSCSPISGHRSVSWYQQTPGQGLQFLFEYFSETQRNKGNFPGRFSGRQFSNSRSEMNVSTLELGDSALYLCASSLNGYTFGSGTRLTVV.

This clonotype was detected only a few times. The chain joins TRBV28 to TRBJ1-5, with 7 bases matching TRBD1. CDR1 and CDR2 from the germline V gene are MDHEN and SYDVKM. With V trimmed by 7 bases and J by 4 bases, 10 bases remained unmatched. This CDR3 has 15 amino acids. The CDR3 sequence is CASTAGGFDNQPQHF. The DNA of the CDR3 is TGTGCCAGCACAGCAGGGGGTTTTGATAATCAGCCCCAGCATTTT.

This clonotype was counted once. The V and J genes are TRBV6-5 and TRBJ2-7; D is perhaps TRBD2 (7 bases). The ends were cut back, 5 bases at V and 4 bases at J, with 15 bases in the middle. Germline V gene data show CDR1 as MNHEY and CDR2 as SVGAGI. This CDR3 comprises 14 residues. In DNA form, the CDR3 reads TGTGCCAGCAGTGAGGGGGGAGGGAGTTACGAGCAGTACTTC. Encoded protein: CASSEGGGSYEQYF.

This sequence joins TRBV25-1 and TRBJ2-5, with 10 bases matching TRBD2. Germline V gene data show CDR1 as MGHDK and CDR2 as SYGVNS. The V gene end was trimmed by 4 bases and the J gene end by 4 bases; junction bases not matched to a gene: 9. This CDR3 spans 16 amino acids. This CDR3 is CASSAGLAGDSETQYF. In nucleotides, the CDR3 is TGTGCCAGCAGTGCGGGGCTAGCGGGAGATTCAGAGACCCAGTACTTC.

The chain combines TRBV4-2 with TRBJ2-2; D uncertain. CDR1 LGHNA and CDR2 YNFKEQ come from the germline V gene. The CDR3 extends over 15 amino acids. Trimming took off 0 bases at V and 3 bases at J, with 8 bases between the two ends. DNA for the CDR3: TGTGCCAGCAGCCAAGAGCAGACTTACACCGGGGAGCTGTTTTTT. It translates to CASSQEQTYTGELFF.

The J gene is TRBJ2-7, the V gene TRBV18; 14 bases line up with TRBD2. Germline assignment: CDR1 KGHSH and CDR2 LQKENI. This CDR3 comprises 18 residues. V lost 5 bases to trimming and J lost 0 bases; unmatched junction nucleotides: 9. The CDR3 spells CASSMTSGRASFSYEQYF. The CDR3 DNA follows: TGTGCCAGCTCAATGACTAGCGGGAGGGCCTCTTTCTCCTACGAGCAGTACTTC.

The chain links TRBV6-2 or TRBV6-3 to TRBJ2-1, with a tentative D call TRBD2 (6 bases). The CDR3 is 13 amino acids. Germline assignment: CDR1 MNHEY and CDR2 SVGEGT. Trimming removed 4 bases from V and 9 bases from J, with 13 bases in between. CDR3 in DNA: TGTGCCAGCAGTTCCCGAACTAGCAGTGAGCAGTTCTTC. Encoded protein: CASSSRTSSEQFF.

This clonotype appeared a few times. The chain carries TRBV6-2 or TRBV6-3 and TRBJ1-2; D is uncertain. This CDR3 is built from 15 residues. Germline loops: CDR1 MNHEY, CDR2 SVGEGT. Trimming took off 5 bases at V and 2 bases at J, with 15 bases between the two ends. The CDR3 loop is CASSPGVTGNYGYTF. The DNA for the CDR3 is TGTGCCAGCAGTCCGGGTGTAACGGGGAACTATGGCTACACCTTC.

Only a few counts were recorded for this clonotype. The chain carries TRBV20-1 and TRBJ1-5; tentatively, D is TRBD1 (6 bases). V dropped 6 bases and J dropped 0 bases, with 15 bases sitting between them. The length of the CDR3 is 15 residues. CDR1 and CDR2 (germline): DFQATT, SNEGSKA (reference sequence). In DNA form, the CDR3 reads TGCAGTGCAAGCGAATACAGGGTTAGCAATCAGCCCCAGCATTTT. This gives the protein CSASEYRVSNQPQHF.

V is TRBV7-3 and J is TRBJ2-1, with a possible D match to TRBD2 (6 bases). Germline CDR1 is SGHTA and CDR2 is FQGTGA. The CDR3 contains 17 residues. V was clipped by 1 base and J by 6 bases, with 19 bases between them. CDR3 region: CASSLKGGQAFANEQFF. CDR3 in DNA: TGTGCCAGCAGCTTAAAAGGAGGGCAGGCCTTCGCCAATGAGCAGTTCTTC.

The chain employs TRBV18 and TRBJ2-1; D may be TRBD1 (5 bases). The CDR3 is 14 residues long. V gave up 2 bases and J gave up 13 bases, with 18 bases separating them. The germline CDR1 and CDR2 sequences are KGHSH and LQKENI. CDR3 nucleotides: TGTGCCAGCTCACCAAGTTTACAGGAATTGGAACAGTTCTTC. This gives the protein CASSPSLQELEQFF.

The chain employs TRBV10-3 and TRBJ2-1; D gene ambiguous. The CDR3 runs to 13 residues. V lost 0 bases to trimming and J lost 9 bases, with 9 bases between them. CDR1 ENHRY and CDR2 SYGVKD come from the germline V gene. The CDR3 nucleotides are TGTGCCATCAGTGAGTCGCTAAATGGTGAGCAGTTCTTC. Protein sequence: CAISESLNGEQFF.

A few counts support this clonotype. The V and J genes are TRBV13 and TRBJ2-2; D is unresolved. The V gene lost 6 bases and the J gene lost 6 bases, with 20 bases spanning the gap. The germline V gene has CDR1 PRHDT and CDR2 FYEKMQ (reference sequence). CDR3 length: 16 amino acids. This CDR3 reads CASSNESAFNAGELFF. The DNA for the CDR3 is TGTGCCAGCAGTAACGAGTCCGCGTTTAACGCCGGGGAGCTGTTTTTT.

This clonotype was seen only a few times. V is TRBV7-2 and J is TRBJ1-1, with D perhaps matching TRBD1 (6 bases). The CDR3 totals 13 residues. The V end was cut by 5 bases, the J end by 3 bases, with 10 bases between. Germline-derived CDR1 and CDR2 are SGHTA and FQGNSA. The CDR3 DNA sequence: TGTGCCAGCAGCCCGAGGACAGACACTGAAGCTTTCTTT. Translated, it gives CASSPRTDTEAFF.

The V call is TRBV7-9, the J call TRBJ1-3; D call uncertain. The V gene's germline CDR1 is SEHNR and CDR2 FQNEAQ (reference sequence). Trimming removed 0 bases from V and 0 bases from J, with 9 bases in between. This CDR3 comprises 16 residues. The CDR3 sequence is CASSLAQPGSGNTIYF. As DNA, the CDR3 is TGTGCCAGCAGCTTAGCGCAACCAGGCTCTGGAAACACCATATATTTT.

This clonotype showed up just a few times. The chain has TRBV9 and TRBJ1-2; 7 bases line up with TRBD1. The CDR3 runs to 16 residues. Germline V gene data show CDR1 as SGDLS and CDR2 as YYNGEE. V trimming: 4 bases; J trimming: 4 bases; junction bases outside the gene matches: 13. The DNA for the CDR3 is TGTGCCAGCAGCTTATACGACAGGGTAGGGAGCTATGGCTACACCTTC. It translates to CASSLYDRVGSYGYTF.

V is TRBV4-2 and J is TRBJ2-3; no clear D gene. CDR3 size: 14 residues. Trimming cost V 3 bases and J 4 bases, with 11 bases left between them. Germline CDR1 is LGHNA and CDR2 is YNFKEQ. In DNA, the CDR3 is TGTGCCAGCAGCCATCCGGGTAGTTCAGATACGCAGTATTTT. As protein: CASSHPGSSDTQYF.

The chain employs TRBV4-3 and TRBJ1-2, with TRBD1 as a possible D gene (5 bases). The germline V and J ends were trimmed by 0 bases and 8 bases, with 7 bases remaining between them. The CDR3 extends over 12 amino acids. Germline assignment: CDR1 LGHNA and CDR2 YSLEER. The CDR3: CASSQDRVGYTF. CDR3 bases: TGCGCCAGCAGCCAAGACAGGGTGGGCTACACCTTC.

This clonotype was recorded only once. The rearrangement joins TRBV6-5 to TRBJ2-2; the match to TRBD2 covers 8 bases. After removal of 4 bases from V and 3 bases from J, the junction contained 7 bases not matched to a gene. Germline CDR1 reads MNHEY; CDR2 reads SVGAGI. CDR3 length equals 16 residues. The chain's CDR3 is CASSSGTRKDTGELFF. For the CDR3, the DNA is TGTGCCAGCAGTTCAGGGACTAGAAAAGACACCGGGGAGCTGTTTTTT.

This sequence joins TRBV6-2 or TRBV6-3 and TRBJ2-6; no clear D gene. Looked up from germline, CDR1 is MNHEY and CDR2 is SVGEGT. The CDR3 runs to 13 residues. V was cut by 4 bases and J by 2 bases, with 3 bases left in between. The CDR3 loop is CASSSAGANVLTF. The CDR3 bases are TGTGCCAGCAGTTCTGCTGGGGCCAACGTCCTGACTTTC.

This clonotype was seen a few times. The rearrangement uses TRBV3-1 and TRBJ2-5; 7 bases map to TRBD2. Per the germline V gene, CDR1 is LGHDT and CDR2 is YNNKEL (reference sequence). Losses at the gene ends were 0 bases for V and 2 bases for J; bases not matched to a gene: 9. The CDR3 runs to 17 residues. The DNA for the CDR3 is TGTGCCAGCAGCCAAGATCACGGCGGGAGAGGTCAAGAGACCCAGTACTTC. Residues: CASSQDHGGRGQETQYF.

CDR3 in amino acids: CASSLDPISGGTEAFF. The CDR3 DNA reads TGCGCCAGCAGCTTGGACCCTATCAGCGGGGGCACTGAAGCTTTCTTT. The chain couples TRBV5-1 to TRBJ1-1; tentative D call: TRBD1 (5 bases). Trimming took 0 bases from V and 4 from J, leaving 16 bases between them. Germline V gives CDR1 SGHRS, CDR2 YFSETQ. The CDR3 runs to 16 residues.

This clonotype was seen more than once but under ten times. The rearrangement links TRBV29-1 to TRBJ1-2; D gene unclear. From germline, CDR1 is SQVTM and CDR2 ANQGSEA. Trimming left V 6 bases short and J 1 base short, with 15 bases between. This CDR3 comprises 14 residues. The CDR3 sequence is CSVAGSQYNYGYTF. The DNA of the CDR3 is TGCAGCGTCGCCGGGTCTCAGTATAACTATGGCTACACCTTC. The full variable domain, rest sourced from reference TRBV29-1 and TRBJ1-2, is SAVISQKPSRDICQRGTSLTIQCQVDSQVTMMFWYRQQPGQSLTLIATANQGSEATYESGFVIDKFPISRPNLTFSTLTVSNMSPEDSSIYLCSVAGSQYNYGYTFGSGTRLTVV.

In this sample, this clonotype turned up a few times. The V call is TRBV5-6, the J call TRBJ2-7, with 10 bases fitting TRBD2. V lost 0 bases, J lost 3 bases, and 9 bases stayed unmatched. CDR3 length: 17 residues. Looked up from germline, CDR1 is SGHDT and CDR2 is YYEEEE. The CDR3 protein is CASSLGFPSGSIYEQYF. The CDR3 DNA reads as TGTGCCAGCAGCTTGGGGTTCCCTAGCGGGAGTATCTACGAGCAGTACTTC.

This chain connects TRBV30 to TRBJ1-1; 10 nucleotides agree with TRBD1. Germline V gives CDR1 GTSNPN, CDR2 SVGIG (reference sequence). V lost 5 bases to trimming and J lost 4 bases; unmatched junction nucleotides: 4. The CDR3 has 13 amino acids. DNA of the CDR3: TGTGCCTGGGACAGGGGGCAGGGCACTGAAGCTTTCTTT. Protein: CAWDRGQGTEAFF.